The 17 T cell receptor beta chains in this list originate from one sample, sequenced in a study of Ad26.COV2.S vaccination and SARS-CoV-2 variants. Using immunoSEQ multiplex PCR, the repertoire was profiled, and TCRdb retains in-frame clones only, with some absent. Among 300,000 to 350,000 clones listed, approximately 87% were seen once. As to treatment: roughly 19 received Ad26.COV2.S at low or high dose, single or two shots; 5 received placebo; per-sample allocation not given. At day 63 after the first vaccine or placebo injection, samples were drawn. Sample: peripheral blood, taken in a trial of Ad26.COV2.S vaccine versus placebo. The receptors shown here come from a person aged 18-65 years who received the Ad26.COV2.S COVID-19 vaccine or a placebo.

In DNA form, the CDR3 reads TGTGCCAGCAGCCCGGCTGGGCCTTACGAGCAGTACTTC. Protein product: CASSPAGPYEQYF. The chain recombines TRBV5-4 with TRBJ2-7; no definite D call. The CDR3 is made up of 13 amino acids. The V gene's germline CDR1 is SGHNT and CDR2 YYREEE (reference sequence). V was trimmed by 4 bases and J by 4 bases, leaving 12 bases between them.

The genes are TRBV24-1 and TRBJ2-7; D perhaps matches TRBD1 (5 bases). The germline CDR1 and CDR2 sequences are KGHDR and SFDVKD. The CDR3 runs to 19 residues. V was clipped by 4 bases and J by 9 bases, with 33 bases between them. CDR3 protein: CATSDPAALKRWGSLGQYV. Here the CDR3 DNA reads TGTGCCACCAGTGACCCGGCGGCTTTAAAACGATGGGGCTCCCTGGGGCAGTACGTC.

This clone was seen once. This chain uses TRBV12-3 or TRBV12-4 with TRBJ1-1; D gene unclear. V lost 4 bases and J lost 11, with 14 bases in between. CDR3 length: 12 residues. The DNA for the CDR3 is TGTGCCAGCAGTTCTCAGTGGGGATTGGCTTTCTTT. It encodes CASSSQWGLAFF.

V usage is TRBV28 and J usage is TRBJ1-1, with a weak D call TRBD1 (5 bases). Germline lookup yields CDR1 MDHEN and CDR2 SYDVKM. This CDR3 is 14 amino acids long. Trimming pared 6 bases from V and 3 bases from J, leaving 14 bases between. The CDR3 loop is CASRRGRSDTEAFF. The CDR3 region has the DNA TGTGCCAGCAGACGGGGACGGTCGGACACTGAAGCTTTCTTT.

The chain couples TRBV5-4 to TRBJ2-6; D might be TRBD1 (5 bases). The CDR3 spans 15 residues. Germline CDR1 and CDR2: SGHNT and YYREEE (reference sequence). V lost 4 bases to trimming and J lost 4 bases, with 12 bases between them. The CDR3 DNA sequence: TGTGCCAGCAGCGTCCAGGGTTCCGGGGCCAACGTCCTGACTTTC. Protein sequence: CASSVQGSGANVLTF.

This clone occurred once. The chain carries TRBV3-1 (or the pseudogene TRBV3-2) and TRBJ2-3; 7 bases fit TRBD2. The germline V gene encodes CDR1 LGHDT and CDR2 YNNKEL (reference sequence). Trimming removed 4 bases from V and 4 bases from J; junction bases left unmatched: 11. The CDR3 spans 16 residues. The CDR3 DNA reads as TGTGCCAGCAGCCGACTGACTAGCTGGGGCGCAGATACGCAGTATTTT. It encodes CASSRLTSWGADTQYF.

This clone turned up a few times. CDR3 DNA: TGTGCCAGCGCCTCTCAGAGCGGCAGTTCCTACGAGCAGTACTTC. It is translated as CASASQSGSSYEQYF. The chain carries TRBV13 and TRBJ2-7; tentative D call: TRBD2 (5 bases). Trimming removed 8 bases at V and 1 base at J, with 18 bases between. The CDR3 extends over 15 amino acids. Germline-derived CDR1 and CDR2 are PRHDT and FYEKMQ (reference sequence).

The CDR3, as DNA: TGTGCCAGCTCCTTCTCCTACGAGCAGTACTTC. Its protein product is CASSFSYEQYF. V and J are TRBV2 and TRBJ2-7; D is unclear. V was cut by 8 bases and J by 0 bases, with 5 bases left in between. The CDR3 sequence is 11 residues long. Germline assignment: CDR1 SNHLY and CDR2 FYNNEI.

The rearrangement links TRBV11-3 to TRBJ2-3; 12 bases line up with TRBD2. CDR3 size: 17 residues. Germline V gene sequence: CDR1 SGHNT, CDR2 YENEEA. Unmatched junction bases numbered 7, after V lost 4 bases and J lost 2 bases. The CDR3 loop is CASSSRLAGVSTDTQYF. CDR3 in DNA: TGTGCCAGCAGCTCCCGACTAGCGGGAGTGTCCACAGATACGCAGTATTTT.

In this sample, this clone turned up once. V gene TRBV9 combines with J gene TRBJ2-2, with D possibly being TRBD2 (5 bases). With 4 bases removed from V and 5 bases from J, the gap between germline ends came to 21 bases. This CDR3 is built from 17 residues. Germline CDR1 reads SGDLS; CDR2 reads YYNGEE. This CDR3 is CASSTTPARSGTGELFF. The DNA for the CDR3 is TGTGCCAGCAGCACAACTCCAGCCAGATCGGGGACCGGGGAGCTGTTTTTT.

Of note for this clone: At the DNA level, this CDR3 is encoded by other sequences in the same sample as well. V gene TRBV7-2 combines with J gene TRBJ1-1, with no clear D. This CDR3 is built from 13 residues. The germline V and J ends were trimmed by 3 bases and 0 bases, with 5 bases remaining between them. Germline-derived CDR1 and CDR2 are SGHTA and FQGNSA. The CDR3 DNA follows: TGTGCCAGCAGCTTTCGCATGAACACTGAAGCTTTCTTT. It is translated as CASSFRMNTEAFF.

The V call is TRBV11-2, the J call TRBJ2-7, with unresolved D. The CDR3 spans 10 residues. Trimming stripped 5 bases from V and 5 bases from J, with 4 bases between. Germline V gene sequence: CDR1 SGHAT, CDR2 FQNNGV. CDR3 sequence reads: CASSHNEQYF. DNA for the CDR3: TGTGCCAGCAGCCATAACGAGCAGTACTTC.

The chain recombines TRBV7-2 with TRBJ2-3; no reliable D call. Trimming took 3 bases from V and 1 from J, leaving 11 bases between them. This CDR3 spans 15 amino acids. Germline V lookup: CDR1 SGHTA, CDR2 FQGNSA. For the CDR3, the DNA is TGTGCCAGCAGCTTCGATAGGAGTGGCACAGATACGCAGTATTTT. This codes for CASSFDRSGTDTQYF. The variable domain in full, with the rest retrieved from reference TRBV7-2 and TRBJ2-3, is GAGVSQSPSNKVTEKGKDVELRCDPISGHTALYWYRQSLGQGLEFLIYFQGNSAPDKSGLPSDRFSAERTGGSVSTLTIQRTQQEDSAVYLCASSFDRSGTDTQYFGPGTRLTVL.

This chain links TRBV19 with TRBJ2-3; 8 bases are a match to TRBD1. After removal of 6 bases from V and 4 bases from J, the junction contained 12 bases not matched to a gene. The germline CDR1 and CDR2 sequences are LNHDA and SQIVND (reference sequence). This CDR3 spans 16 amino acids. CDR3 sequence reads: CASSPRQGSGADTQYF. CDR3 sequence (DNA): TGTGCCAGTAGCCCCAGACAGGGGTCGGGTGCAGATACGCAGTATTTT.

This sequence joins TRBV28 and TRBJ1-2; TRBD1 agrees at 8 bases. Germline V gene lookup returns CDR1 MDHEN and CDR2 SYDVKM. The CDR3 extends over 12 amino acids. J gave up 8 bases and V 6 bases, and 5 bases lay outside the gene matches. The DNA of the CDR3 is TGTGCCAGCAGCCAGGGGGCGGGGGGCTACACCTTC. Translating gives CASSQGAGGYTF.

V usage is TRBV7-8 and J usage is TRBJ2-3; no clear D. The V end was cut by 5 bases, the J end by 3 bases, with 9 bases between. The germline V gene has CDR1 SGHVS and CDR2 FQNEAQ. There are 13 residues in the CDR3. CDR3 loop: CASSLSRTDTQYF. The CDR3 DNA follows: TGTGCCAGCAGCCTGAGTAGGACAGATACGCAGTATTTT.

This chain connects TRBV5-1 to TRBJ2-7; 9 bases are shared with TRBD1. The CDR3 extends over 14 amino acids. V lost 4 bases and J lost 1; bases outside the gene matches: 3. CDR1 is SGHRS, CDR2 YFSETQ, per germline. The CDR3 DNA reads as TGCGCCAGCAGCAACAGGGGGCCGTCCTACGAGCAGTACTTC. This sequence encodes CASSNRGPSYEQYF.